This T cell receptor (beta chain) was captured by sequencing in a study of vaccination and CD4 T cells after COVID-19. Study summary: Researchers treated cells with overlapping spike peptides taken from SARS-CoV-2, HCoV-NL63, HCoV-OC43 and HCoV-229E.

Indicated treatment: approximately 9-day PBMC culture with coronavirus spike peptide pools or control peptides (ViraFEST assay). TCR sequencing followed the expansion of antigen-specific T cells with peptide pools in ViraFEST. V shed 6 bases and J 3 bases; nucleotides not matched to a gene: 17. The CDR3 contains 18 residues. Germline CDR1 is KGHSH and CDR2 is LQKENI. Study results and caveats: SARS-CoV-2-reactive clonotype medians increased from about 22 to 38, not significantly.

Researchers used the Oncomine TCR Beta short-read assay to sequence DNA from cultured CD4+ T cells. Once CD4+ T cells had been cultured, genomic DNA was extracted from them. TCRdb reprocessed the PCR reads with MiXCR, giving one entry per CDR3 protein. The sample gives around 20,000 distinct CDR3 sequences, over 40% of which show up once; around 9.5% is in the top ten. Comment on this clonotype: What it binds is unknown.

The TCR sequence derives from a human donor who had recovered from COVID-19. What was sequenced was CD4+ T cells from blood, cultured in vitro. The rearrangement joins TRBV18 to TRBJ1-1, with 9 bases aligning to TRBD1. The CDR3 protein is CASSQRDRDPDGDTEAFF. The CDR3 bases are TGTGCCAGCTCGCAGCGGGACAGGGACCCTGATGGGGACACTGAAGCTTTCTTT.